A single sample gave rise to the 31 T cell receptor beta chains below, sequenced in a study of blood T cell repertoires in COVID-19. TCRdb's table, derived via immunoSEQ multiplex PCR, lists solely in-frame clones and lacks some. The sample holds about 45,000 clones, 90% to 95% seen once. The sequenced material came from peripheral blood. The origin of the receptors is a man aged 45 to 65 with COVID-19, enrolled during active disease.

Only one count was recorded for this clone. At one of its ends the junction is not consistent with the germline gene, which may arise from a read error. The chain couples TRBV5-5 to TRBJ2-5, with D possibly matching TRBD1 (6 bases). CDR1 and CDR2 (germline): SGHKS, YYEKEE (reference sequence). The CDR3 spans 12 residues. CDR3 region: CASSLVTGHPNF. The CDR3 DNA reads TGTGCCAGCAGCTTGGTGACAGGCCACCCAAACTTC.

The chain uses TRBV25-1 and TRBJ2-3; no firm D call. With 3 bases removed from V and 2 bases from J, the gap between germline ends came to 12 bases. The CDR3 loop spans 15 amino acids. CDR1 MGHDK and CDR2 SYGVNS come from the germline V gene. The chain's CDR3 is CASSEDETSTDTQYF. The CDR3 region has the DNA TGTGCCAGCAGTGAGGATGAGACATCCACAGATACGCAGTATTTT.

This clone has just one count. The chain has TRBV7-3 and TRBJ2-1; no clear D gene. This CDR3 contains 13 residues. CDR1 and CDR2 from the germline V gene are SGHTA and FQGTGA. With 0 bases removed from V and 8 bases from J, the gap between germline ends came to 8 bases. CDR3 in amino acids: CASSLTSVDEQFF. DNA for the CDR3: TGTGCCAGCAGCTTAACGTCGGTGGATGAGCAGTTCTTC. Full variable domain (missing parts from reference TRBV7-3 and TRBJ2-1): GAGVSQTPSNKVTEKGKYVELRCDPISGHTALYWYRQSLGQGPEFLIYFQGTGAADDSGLPNDRFFAVRPEGSVSTLKIQRTERGDSAVYLCASSLTSVDEQFFGPGTRLTVL.

This sequence joins TRBV3-1 (or the pseudogene TRBV3-2) and TRBJ2-5; D ambiguous. Germline V gene lookup returns CDR1 LGHDT and CDR2 YNNKEL (reference sequence). The CDR3 is made up of 12 amino acids. V lost 4 bases, J lost 7 bases, and 10 bases lay in between. Here the CDR3 reads CASSPPGGTQYF. The CDR3 nucleotides are TGTGCCAGCAGCCCCCCGGGTGGGACCCAGTACTTC.

This clone appeared a few times. This chain links TRBV9 with TRBJ2-2; maybe TRBD2 (5 bases). The germline V gene has CDR1 SGDLS and CDR2 YYNGEE. V was pared by 4 bases and J by 4 bases, with 11 bases between. The CDR3 loop spans 14 amino acids. CDR3 sequence reads: CASSTIGSTGELFF. For the CDR3, the DNA is TGTGCCAGCAGCACGATAGGGAGCACCGGGGAGCTGTTTTTT.

The CDR3 protein is CASSGLIPGANVLTF. The CDR3 DNA reads as TGTGCCAGCAGTGGACTAATTCCTGGGGCCAACGTCCTGACTTTC. The rearrangement uses TRBV2 and TRBJ2-6, with D possibly matching TRBD2 (5 bases). CDR1 is SNHLY, CDR2 FYNNEI, per germline. This CDR3 has 15 amino acids. Trimming pared 4 bases from V and 2 bases from J, leaving 9 bases between.

This chain joins TRBV11-3 and TRBJ2-2, with 8 bases lining up with TRBD2. This CDR3 is 18 amino acids long. Germline-derived CDR1 and CDR2 are SGHNT and YENEEA. V lost 2 bases and J lost 1; bases outside the gene matches: 9. Here the CDR3 DNA reads TGTGCCAGCAGCTTAAGCGACCCCCTAGCGGGGAACACCGGGGAGCTGTTTTTT. Its protein product is CASSLSDPLAGNTGELFF.

V is TRBV5-5 and J is TRBJ2-1; no clear D. Trimming cost V 3 bases and J 9 bases, with 22 bases left between them. Germline V CDR1 and CDR2: SGHKS, YYEKEE (reference sequence). The CDR3 runs 16 residues. This CDR3 is CASSSSPGSINLEQFF. DNA of the CDR3: TGTGCCAGCAGCTCTAGTCCCGGGTCGATCAACCTTGAGCAGTTCTTC.

This clone has only one observation. The chain links TRBV2 to TRBJ1-4, with 7 bases lining up with TRBD1. The CDR3 loop spans 17 amino acids. The trim removed 4 bases at V and 4 bases at J, leaving 12 bases unmatched. Germline CDR1 reads SNHLY; CDR2 reads FYNNEI. The CDR3 loop is CASSVQPTGVFNEKLFF. CDR3 nucleotide sequence: TGTGCCAGCAGTGTCCAACCAACAGGGGTCTTTAATGAAAAACTGTTTTTT.

J is TRBJ2-5 and V is TRBV29-1, with TRBD2 matching over 7 bases. Losses at the gene ends were 5 bases for V and 4 bases for J; bases not matched to a gene: 7. The germline CDR1 and CDR2 sequences are SQVTM and ANQGSEA. The CDR3 is made up of 13 amino acids. CDR3 residues: CSVTTSVRETQYF. The CDR3 DNA sequence: TGCAGCGTTACTACTAGCGTAAGAGAGACCCAGTACTTC.

J is TRBJ2-2 and V is TRBV10-2, with 10 nucleotides matching TRBD2. CDR1 and CDR2 (germline): WSHSY, SAAADI. This CDR3 is 19 amino acids long. V was pared by 5 bases and J by 4 bases, with 16 bases of the junction left unmatched. CDR3 nucleotide sequence: TGCGCCAGCAGTCTGTCTCTAGCGGGAGTTAGGTTTGGCACCGGGGAGCTGTTTTTT. Its protein is CASSLSLAGVRFGTGELFF.

Written as DNA, the CDR3 is TGTGCCAGCAGCCAAACAATCACCCCCCTCTCAATAGCGGGAGTTGAGGACAATGAGCAGTTCTTC. Protein: CASSQTITPLSIAGVEDNEQFF. The rearrangement uses TRBV4-2 and TRBJ2-1; TRBD2 matches at 9 bases. With 2 bases clipped from V and 5 bases from J, the junction kept 25 bases outside the gene matches. The V gene's germline CDR1 is LGHNA and CDR2 YNFKEQ. The CDR3 is 22 residues long.

The chain joins TRBV6-5 to TRBJ2-1; 7 nucleotides match TRBD2. The ends lost 2 bases at V and 5 bases at J; junction bases unmatched: 9. CDR1 is MNHEY, CDR2 SVGAGI, per germline. The CDR3 contains 16 residues. CDR3 nucleotide sequence: TGTGCCAGCAGTTACGGCTCTGGGGGGGGAAACAATGAGCAGTTCTTC. Translated: CASSYGSGGGNNEQFF.

V gene TRBV7-2 combines with J gene TRBJ2-7, with a possible D match to TRBD2 (6 bases). This CDR3 contains 13 residues. Per germline, CDR1 SGHTA and CDR2 FQGNSA. V lost 4 bases and J 6 bases, leaving 13 bases between the germline ends. The CDR3: CASSSRLGGEQYF. The CDR3 DNA reads as TGTGCCAGCAGCTCTAGGCTGGGAGGCGAGCAGTACTTC.

This clone was seen once. The chain combines TRBV9 with TRBJ2-5, with TRBD2 identical over 10 bases. The germline gives CDR1 SGDLS, CDR2 YYNGEE. The junction had 3 bases not matched to a gene; V was cut back by 0 bases and J by 4 bases. CDR3 length: 15 residues. The chain's CDR3 is CASSVEREGGETQYF. The DNA for the CDR3 is TGTGCCAGCAGCGTAGAGCGGGAGGGCGGAGAGACCCAGTACTTC.

The genes are TRBV29-1 and TRBJ1-4; TRBD1 matches 7 bases. CDR1 and CDR2 from the germline V gene are SQVTM and ANQGSEA. The CDR3 sequence is 13 residues long. V lost 4 bases to trimming and J lost 10 bases; unmatched junction nucleotides: 9. The CDR3 DNA sequence: TGCAGCGTTGCGGTAGACAGGGTTCGAAAACTGTTTTTT. It translates to CSVAVDRVRKLFF.

The rearrangement uses TRBV29-1 and TRBJ2-2; the match to TRBD1 covers 7 bases. Looked up from germline, CDR1 is SQVTM and CDR2 is ANQGSEA. Trimming removed 7 bases from V and 4 bases from J; junction bases left unmatched: 6. This CDR3 region has 13 residues. CDR3: CSARQGSTGELFF. The CDR3, as DNA: TGCAGCGCCCGACAGGGAAGCACCGGGGAGCTGTTTTTT.

This chain connects TRBV7-9 to TRBJ1-1, with TRBD1 matching 9 bases. V was clipped by 6 bases and J by 11 bases; unmatched bases: 7. The CDR3 has 12 residues. The germline V gene encodes CDR1 SEHNR and CDR2 FQNEAQ (reference sequence). The CDR3 spells CASSYRDRAAFF. CDR3 DNA: TGTGCCAGCAGTTATCGGGACAGGGCCGCTTTCTTT.

The chain recombines TRBV2 with TRBJ1-1; tentative D call: TRBD1 (5 bases). V gave up 5 bases and J gave up 0 bases, with 10 bases separating them. The CDR3 is made up of 14 amino acids. From germline, CDR1 is SNHLY and CDR2 FYNNEI. The CDR3 DNA is TGTGCCAGCAGTACCGGGGGTCTGAACACTGAAGCTTTCTTT. It yields the protein CASSTGGLNTEAFF.

This clone occurred once. The chain is built from TRBV7-2 and TRBJ2-7; 9 positions agree with TRBD2. V shed 2 bases and J 4 bases; nucleotides not matched to a gene: 6. Germline V gene sequence: CDR1 SGHTA, CDR2 FQGNSA. CDR3 length equals 15 residues. CDR3 in DNA: TGTGCCAGCAGCTTAACCCTAGCGGGAATGTACGAGCAGTACTTC. The encoded protein is CASSLTLAGMYEQYF.

This chain links TRBV9 with TRBJ2-6; 9 bases map to TRBD2. V gave up 4 bases and J gave up 4 bases; unmatched junction bases: 12. The V gene's germline CDR1 is SGDLS and CDR2 YYNGEE. The CDR3 totals 18 residues. CDR3 in amino acids: CASSSRLAETGGANVLTF. In DNA form, the CDR3 reads TGTGCCAGCAGCTCCCGACTAGCGGAGACCGGCGGGGCCAACGTCCTGACTTTC.

J is TRBJ2-7 and V is TRBV27; weak D call: TRBD2 (6 bases). The CDR3 spans 15 residues. The germline V gene has CDR1 MNHEY and CDR2 SMNVEV (reference sequence). V lost 5 bases and J 2 bases, leaving 16 bases between the germline ends. CDR3 residues: CASSPGLHRAYEQYF. The CDR3 DNA is TGTGCCAGCAGTCCGGGACTCCATAGGGCCTACGAGCAGTACTTC.

The rearrangement links TRBV5-3 to TRBJ2-7; 11 nucleotides agree with TRBD2. TRBV5-3 carries the ORF label, with uncertain function. The CDR3 covers 16 residues. V gave up 0 bases and J gave up 4 bases; unmatched junction bases: 6. DNA of the CDR3: TGTGCCAGAAGCTTGGTATCTAGCGGGAGGATGTACGAGCAGTACTTC. Translated, it gives CARSLVSSGRMYEQYF.

Here the CDR3 DNA reads TGCAGCGTTGGACAGGGTGGTGAGACCCAGTACTTC. Translated, it gives CSVGQGGETQYF. The rearrangement uses TRBV29-1 and TRBJ2-5; the match to TRBD1 covers 7 bases. This CDR3 comprises 12 residues. Losses at the gene ends were 4 bases for V and 5 bases for J; bases not matched to a gene: 4. CDR1 and CDR2 from the germline V gene are SQVTM and ANQGSEA.

The chain couples TRBV2 to TRBJ2-7, with a tentative D call TRBD2 (6 bases). The CDR3 length is 13 residues. V was clipped by 8 bases and J by 5 bases, with 16 bases between them. Germline CDR1 and CDR2: SNHLY and FYNNEI. This CDR3 is CASLPGEAHEQYF. The CDR3 bases are TGTGCCAGCTTGCCGGGAGAAGCCCACGAGCAGTACTTC.

The chain joins TRBV4-1 to TRBJ2-1, with 10 bases matching TRBD2. Germline V gives CDR1 MGHRA, CDR2 YSYEKL. With 4 bases clipped from V and 7 bases from J, the junction kept 13 bases outside the gene matches. The CDR3 has 17 amino acids. CDR3 bases: TGCGCCAGCAGCCTTATGGCTAGCGGGAGTCAGAGGAATGAGCAGTTCTTC. Protein: CASSLMASGSQRNEQFF.

The chain is built from TRBV10-3 and TRBJ1-1; D remains ambiguous. The CDR3 totals 12 residues. Between the trimmed V and J ends, which lost 0 bases and 12 bases, there was a span of 11 bases. Germline V gene lookup returns CDR1 ENHRY and CDR2 SYGVKD. The CDR3 loop reads CAISESTQFSFF. The CDR3 nucleotides are TGTGCCATCAGTGAGTCTACACAATTCTCTTTCTTT.

The gene calls are TRBV5-4 and TRBJ2-3; 11 nucleotides line up with TRBD2. This CDR3 has 17 residues. With V trimmed by 3 bases and J by 5 bases, 11 bases remained unmatched. Germline V gene data show CDR1 as SGHNT and CDR2 as YYREEE (reference sequence). This CDR3 reads CASSYYLAGGGVDTQYF. The CDR3 DNA sequence: TGTGCCAGCAGCTATTACTTAGCGGGAGGGGGGGTAGATACGCAGTATTTT.

The rearrangement joins TRBV19 to TRBJ2-3, with 10 bases matching TRBD2. The CDR3 totals 15 residues. V trimming: 3 bases; J trimming: 2 bases; junction bases outside the gene matches: 2. The germline CDR1 and CDR2 sequences are LNHDA and SQIVND (reference sequence). DNA of the CDR3: TGTGCCAGTAGTATTCTAGCGGGAGACACAGATACGCAGTATTTT. Its protein is CASSILAGDTDTQYF.

This chain uses TRBV4-2 with TRBJ1-1; D perhaps matches TRBD1 (5 bases). CDR3 length equals 15 residues. CDR1 LGHNA and CDR2 YNFKEQ come from the germline V gene. V was cut by 1 base and J by 1 base, with 10 bases left in between. The CDR3 DNA reads as TGTGCCAGCAGCCAAGGTCGGGGGGGGAACACTGAAGCTTTCTTT. Its translation is CASSQGRGGNTEAFF.

The rearrangement uses TRBV10-3 and TRBJ1-1; D is unresolved. CDR1 is ENHRY and CDR2 is SYGVKD in the germline V gene. CDR3 length equals 11 residues. The ends were cut back, 6 bases at V and 3 bases at J, with 5 bases in the middle. CDR3 in amino acids: CAISGDTEAFF. Here the CDR3 DNA reads TGTGCCATCAGCGGAGACACTGAAGCTTTCTTT.